A single sample gave rise to the 14 T cell receptor beta chains below, sequenced in a study of T cell responses to AZD1222 COVID-19 vaccine. Measured with immunoSEQ multiplex PCR; TCRdb has only the in-frame clones, and not every one. The sample carries approximately 98,000 clones, over 85% recorded once. Sequenced material: peripheral blood, taken on day 0 of MenACWY control vaccination. The receptors derive from an adult in good health.

The chain carries TRBV6-2 or TRBV6-3 and TRBJ1-4; tentative D call: TRBD1 (6 bases). Germline V lookup: CDR1 MNHEY, CDR2 SVGEGT. The V end was cut by 5 bases, the J end by 8 bases, with 21 bases between. The CDR3 is 16 residues long. In nucleotides, the CDR3 is TGTGCCAGCAGTAGCAACAGGGCTGAGGTCGGCGAAAAACTGTTTTTT. Amino acids: CASSSNRAEVGEKLFF.

This chain joins TRBV13 and TRBJ2-2, with 12 bases that match TRBD1. This CDR3 contains 17 residues. CDR1 is PRHDT and CDR2 is FYEKMQ in the germline V gene (reference sequence). The trim removed 5 bases at V and 0 bases at J, leaving 4 bases unmatched. CDR3: CASSRGQGATNTGELFF. CDR3 bases: TGTGCCAGCAGCCGGGGACAGGGGGCGACGAACACCGGGGAGCTGTTTTTT.

The rearrangement uses TRBV5-1 and TRBJ1-1; no definite D call. CDR1 and CDR2 (germline): SGHRS, YFSETQ. With 0 bases removed from V and 7 bases from J, the gap between germline ends came to 16 bases. This CDR3 region has 15 residues. CDR3 nucleotide sequence: TGCGCCAGCAGCTTGGCCCCGGACTCCTCGGGTGAAGCTTTCTTT. Amino acid sequence: CASSLAPDSSGEAFF.

The gene calls are TRBV9 and TRBJ1-1; D not certain. This CDR3 contains 17 residues. Germline CDR1 SGDLS, CDR2 YYNGEE. Trimming took 3 bases from V and 2 from J, leaving 20 bases between them. The CDR3 loop reads CASSGLGVSPSNTEAFF. DNA for the CDR3: TGTGCCAGCAGCGGCCTCGGCGTCAGCCCCAGCAACACTGAAGCTTTCTTT.

For this clone: The sample carries other DNA sequences with the same CDR3. The genes are TRBV5-4 and TRBJ1-6, with D maybe TRBD1 (5 bases). With 0 bases removed from V and 7 bases from J, the gap between germline ends came to 11 bases. Germline V CDR1 and CDR2: SGHNT, YYREEE (reference sequence). CDR3 length: 15 amino acids. CDR3 sequence: CASSLAGPDNSPLHF. The CDR3 region has the DNA TGTGCCAGCAGCTTGGCGGGGCCCGACAATTCACCCCTCCACTTT.

This chain uses TRBV2 with TRBJ1-2, with D possibly being TRBD1 (5 bases). CDR3 length: 14 residues. Trimming took 8 bases from V and 0 from J, leaving 13 bases between them. Germline values: CDR1 SNHLY, CDR2 FYNNEI. The CDR3 loop reads CASGRTFSNYGYTF. In nucleotides, the CDR3 is TGTGCCAGCGGACGGACATTTTCTAACTATGGCTACACCTTC.

V and J are TRBV4-1 and TRBJ1-1, with D perhaps matching TRBD1 (5 bases). Germline CDR1 and CDR2: MGHRA and YSYEKL. V was cut by 0 bases and J by 10 bases, with 18 bases left in between. The length of the CDR3 is 15 residues. The CDR3 bases are TGCGCCAGCAGCCAAGAGGGAAACGGGGGAAAGGGAGCTTTCTTT. This codes for CASSQEGNGGKGAFF.

V is TRBV2 and J is TRBJ1-2, with TRBD1 matching 7 bases. J lost 7 bases, V lost 5 bases, and 1 base had no gene match. The CDR3 has 11 amino acids. Germline V gene lookup returns CDR1 SNHLY and CDR2 FYNNEI. This chain's CDR3 is CASSYRGGYTF. The CDR3 coding sequence is TGTGCCAGCAGTTACAGGGGTGGCTACACCTTC.

A single count supports this clone. The chain is built from TRBV7-2 and TRBJ1-3; a weak D match, TRBD1 (5 bases). Trimming removed 4 bases from V and 0 bases from J, with 16 bases in between. Germline V gene lookup returns CDR1 SGHTA and CDR2 FQGNSA. This CDR3 has 17 amino acids. The chain's CDR3 is CASSYFPMQGSGNTIYF. The CDR3 bases are TGTGCCAGCAGCTATTTCCCTATGCAGGGCTCTGGAAACACCATATATTTT.

The chain combines TRBV7-9 with TRBJ2-7; D remains unclear. Trimming stripped 5 bases from V and 4 bases from J, with 12 bases between. This CDR3 spans 13 amino acids. Per germline, CDR1 SEHNR and CDR2 FQNEAQ (reference sequence). The CDR3 DNA reads TGTGCCAGCAGCAACCAACGGGCGTACGAGCAGTACTTC. Amino acids: CASSNQRAYEQYF.

The chain couples TRBV15 to TRBJ1-1; D remains ambiguous. V was clipped by 3 bases and J by 1 base, with 6 bases between them. The CDR3 is 13 residues long. The germline V gene has CDR1 LNHNV and CDR2 YYDKDF (reference sequence). CDR3 amino acids: CATSRAANTEAFF. The CDR3 bases are TGTGCCACCAGCAGGGCAGCGAACACTGAAGCTTTCTTT.

The chain recombines TRBV24-1 with TRBJ2-1, with D unclear. Germline V gene sequence: CDR1 KGHDR, CDR2 SFDVKD. The CDR3 totals 14 residues. Trimming took off 9 bases at V and 1 base at J, with 12 bases between the two ends. The CDR3 protein is CATRSSGSYNEQFF. In DNA, the CDR3 is TGTGCCACCCGCTCCTCCGGATCCTACAATGAGCAGTTCTTC.

The chain links TRBV11-2 to TRBJ1-3; 7 bases align to TRBD1. J was trimmed by 0 bases and V by 3 bases; bases with no gene match: 2. The CDR3 length is 15 residues. Per the germline V gene, CDR1 is SGHAT and CDR2 is FQNNGV. CDR3 DNA sequence: TGTGCCAGCAGCTTTGCAGGGGGCTCTGGAAACACCATATATTTT. The encoded protein is CASSFAGGSGNTIYF.

This clone was observed a few times. This chain joins TRBV11-2 and TRBJ2-2, with TRBD2 identical over 7 bases. From germline, CDR1 is SGHAT and CDR2 FQNNGV. The CDR3 is 18 residues long. V dropped 0 bases and J dropped 5; count of bases not matched to a gene: 12. The chain's CDR3 is CASSLDPEGRVETGELFF. As DNA, the CDR3 is TGTGCCAGCAGCTTAGATCCCGAGGGGAGGGTGGAGACCGGGGAGCTGTTTTTT.